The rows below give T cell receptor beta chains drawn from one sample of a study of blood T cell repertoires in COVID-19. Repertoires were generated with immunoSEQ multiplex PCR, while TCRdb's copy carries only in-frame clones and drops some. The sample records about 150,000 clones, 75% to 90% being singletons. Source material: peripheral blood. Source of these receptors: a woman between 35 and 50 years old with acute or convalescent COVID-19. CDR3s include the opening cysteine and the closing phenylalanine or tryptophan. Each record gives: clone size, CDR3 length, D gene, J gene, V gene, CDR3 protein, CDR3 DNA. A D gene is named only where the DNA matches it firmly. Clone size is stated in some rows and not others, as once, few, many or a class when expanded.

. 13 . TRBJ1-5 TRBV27 CASSEQVNQPQHF TGTGCCAGCAGTGAGCAGGTCAATCAGCCCCAGCATTTT
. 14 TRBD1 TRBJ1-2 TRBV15 CATSKITGGFGYTF TGTGCCACCAGCAAGATTACAGGGGGCTTTGGCTACACCTTC
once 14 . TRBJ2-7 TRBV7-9 CASSSGTQAYEQYF TGTGCCAGCAGTTCCGGGACTCAAGCCTACGAGCAGTACTTC
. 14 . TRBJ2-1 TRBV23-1 CASSQQGSYNEQFF TGCGCCAGCAGTCAACAGGGTTCCTACAATGAGCAGTTCTTC
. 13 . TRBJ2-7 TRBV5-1 CASRQGGTYEQYF TGCGCCAGCAGACAGGGGGGGACCTACGAGCAGTACTTC
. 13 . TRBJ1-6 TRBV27 CASSLTGISPLHF TGTGCCAGCAGTTTAACAGGGATTTCACCCCTCCACTTT
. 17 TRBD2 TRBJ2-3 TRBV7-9 CASSLAYQREGPDTQYF TGTGCCAGCAGCTTAGCGTATCAGCGGGAGGGCCCCGATACGCAGTATTTT
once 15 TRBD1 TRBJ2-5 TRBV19 CASSSATGVRETQYF TGTGCCAGTAGTTCGGCTACAGGGGTGCGAGAGACCCAGTACTTC
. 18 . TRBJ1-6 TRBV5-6 CASSIGQLRRSYNSPLHF TGTGCCAGCAGCATAGGACAGCTTCGGAGGTCCTATAATTCACCCCTCCACTTT
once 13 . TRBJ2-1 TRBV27 CASNRQGSNEQFF TGTGCCAGCAACCGTCAGGGATCCAATGAGCAGTTCTTC
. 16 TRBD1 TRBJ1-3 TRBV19 CASRSSSTGTRNTIYF TGTGCCAGTAGATCATCCTCGACAGGGACAAGAAACACCATATATTTT
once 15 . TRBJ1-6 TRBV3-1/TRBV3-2 CASSQITGVGSPLHF TGTGCCAGCAGCCAGATTACAGGTGTCGGTTCACCCCTCCACTTT